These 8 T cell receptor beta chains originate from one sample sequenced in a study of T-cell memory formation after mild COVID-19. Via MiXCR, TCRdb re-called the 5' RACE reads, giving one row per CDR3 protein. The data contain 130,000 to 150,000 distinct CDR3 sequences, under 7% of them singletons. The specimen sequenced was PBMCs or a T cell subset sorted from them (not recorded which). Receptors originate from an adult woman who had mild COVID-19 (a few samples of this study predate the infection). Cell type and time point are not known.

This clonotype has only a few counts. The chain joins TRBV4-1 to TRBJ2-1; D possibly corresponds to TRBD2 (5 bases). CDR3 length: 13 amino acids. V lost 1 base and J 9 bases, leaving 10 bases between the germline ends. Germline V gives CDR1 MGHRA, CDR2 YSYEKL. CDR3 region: CASSQVLALEQFF. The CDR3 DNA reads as TGCGCCAGCAGCCAAGTTCTAGCTCTTGAGCAGTTCTTC.

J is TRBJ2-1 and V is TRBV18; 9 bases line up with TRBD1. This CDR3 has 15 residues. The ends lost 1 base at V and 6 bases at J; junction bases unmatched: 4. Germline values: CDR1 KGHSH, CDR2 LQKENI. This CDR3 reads CASSPQGQGLNEQFF. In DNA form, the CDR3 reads TGTGCCAGCTCACCACAGGGACAGGGCCTCAATGAGCAGTTCTTC.

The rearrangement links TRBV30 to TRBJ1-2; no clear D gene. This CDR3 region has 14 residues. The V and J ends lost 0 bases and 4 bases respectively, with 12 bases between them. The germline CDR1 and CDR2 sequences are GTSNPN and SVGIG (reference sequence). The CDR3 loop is CAWSVLGDSYGYTF. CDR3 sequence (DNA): TGTGCCTGGAGTGTACTCGGGGATTCCTATGGCTACACCTTC.

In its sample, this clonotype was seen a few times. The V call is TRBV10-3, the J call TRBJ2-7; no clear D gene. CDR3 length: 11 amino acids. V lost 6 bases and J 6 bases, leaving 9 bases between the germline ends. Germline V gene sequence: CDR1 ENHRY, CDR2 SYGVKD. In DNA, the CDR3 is TGTGCCATCAGCCACGGTCGCGAGCAGTACTTC. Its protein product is CAISHGREQYF.

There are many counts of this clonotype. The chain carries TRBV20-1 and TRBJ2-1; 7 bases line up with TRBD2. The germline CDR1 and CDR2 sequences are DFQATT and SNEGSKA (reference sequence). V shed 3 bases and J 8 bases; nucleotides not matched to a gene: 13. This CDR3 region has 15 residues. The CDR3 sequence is CSARSPSGTFDEQFF. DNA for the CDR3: TGCAGTGCTAGGAGCCCGAGCGGGACGTTCGATGAGCAGTTCTTC.

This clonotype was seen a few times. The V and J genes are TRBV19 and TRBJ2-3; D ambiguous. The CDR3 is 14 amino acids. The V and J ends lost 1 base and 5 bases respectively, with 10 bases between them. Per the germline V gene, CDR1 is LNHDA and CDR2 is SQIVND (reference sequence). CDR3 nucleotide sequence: TGTGCCAGTAGTATAGGGCTCCCAGGAGATACGCAGTATTTT. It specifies CASSIGLPGDTQYF.

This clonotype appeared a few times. The CDR3 bases are TGTGCCAGCAGTATAGACAGGGCTACCTACAATGAGCAGTTCTTC. This codes for CASSIDRATYNEQFF. The rearrangement joins TRBV6-5 to TRBJ2-1, with 7 bases fitting TRBD1. The V gene end was trimmed by 5 bases and the J gene end by 2 bases; junction bases not matched to a gene: 6. Germline values: CDR1 MNHEY, CDR2 SVGAGI. This CDR3 contains 15 residues.

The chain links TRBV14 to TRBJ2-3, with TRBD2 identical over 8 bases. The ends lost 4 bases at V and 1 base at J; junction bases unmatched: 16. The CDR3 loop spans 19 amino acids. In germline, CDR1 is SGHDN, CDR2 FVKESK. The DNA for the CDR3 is TGTGCCAGCAGCCTTTCCGAAAGGGCGGGAGGTCTGGGCACAGATACGCAGTATTTT. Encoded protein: CASSLSERAGGLGTDTQYF.